This TCR beta chain was profiled in a study of identical twins. In its sample, this clonotype was seen a few times. What it recognizes is unknown. TCRdb processed the 5' RACE reads anew with MiXCR; each CDR3 protein has one entry. Here the sample spans under 300,000 distinct CDR3 sequences, over 13% being singletons. This CDR3 is built from 14 residues. Germline loops: CDR1 MNHEY, CDR2 SMNVEV (reference sequence). V was trimmed by 4 bases and J by 5 bases, leaving 14 bases between them. Study-wide findings and caveats: Cross-sectional statistics, not tracking of the same donors, supported the conclusions. Excess sharing by twins proved weaker in beta out-of-frame sequences.

The TCR was taken from a woman aged 18-29 years in good health. The chain couples TRBV27 to TRBJ1-1, with D possibly matching TRBD1 (5 bases). The sequenced sample consisted of memory (CD45RO+) T cells sorted from blood. CDR3: CASSSTGRRTEAFF. Written as DNA, the CDR3 is TGTGCCAGCAGTTCAACAGGTCGGAGGACTGAAGCTTTCTTT.